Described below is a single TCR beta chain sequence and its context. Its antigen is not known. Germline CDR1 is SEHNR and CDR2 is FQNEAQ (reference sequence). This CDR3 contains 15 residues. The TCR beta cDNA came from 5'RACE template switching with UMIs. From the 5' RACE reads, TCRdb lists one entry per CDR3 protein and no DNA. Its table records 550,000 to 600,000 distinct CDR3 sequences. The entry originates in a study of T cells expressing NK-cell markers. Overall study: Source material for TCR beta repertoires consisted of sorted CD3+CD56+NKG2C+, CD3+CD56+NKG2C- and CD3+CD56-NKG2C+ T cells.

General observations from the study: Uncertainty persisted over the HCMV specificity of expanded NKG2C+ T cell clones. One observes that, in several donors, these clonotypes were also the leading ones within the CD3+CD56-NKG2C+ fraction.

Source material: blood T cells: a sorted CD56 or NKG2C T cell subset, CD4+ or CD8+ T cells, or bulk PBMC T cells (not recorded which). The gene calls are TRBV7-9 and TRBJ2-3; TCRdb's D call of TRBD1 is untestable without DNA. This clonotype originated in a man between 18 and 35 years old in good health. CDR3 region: CASSSDRGPADTQYF.